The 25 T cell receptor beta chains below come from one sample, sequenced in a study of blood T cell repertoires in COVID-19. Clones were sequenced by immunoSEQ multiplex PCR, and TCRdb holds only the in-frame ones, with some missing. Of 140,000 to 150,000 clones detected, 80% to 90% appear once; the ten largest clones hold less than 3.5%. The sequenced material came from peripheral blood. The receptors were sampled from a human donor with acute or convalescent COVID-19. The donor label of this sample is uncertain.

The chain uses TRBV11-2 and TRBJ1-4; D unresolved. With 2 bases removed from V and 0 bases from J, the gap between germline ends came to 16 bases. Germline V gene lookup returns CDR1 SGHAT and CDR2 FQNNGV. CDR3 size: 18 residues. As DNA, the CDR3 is TGTGCCAGCAGCTTATCCGGTCAGAGCGGAGCAACTAATGAAAAACTGTTTTTT. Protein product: CASSLSGQSGATNEKLFF.

The CDR3, as DNA: TGTGCCAGCAGCCGAAACCCCACAGGGGGAGGGACCGGGGAGCTGTTTTTT. Translation gives CASSRNPTGGGTGELFF. The rearrangement joins TRBV4-2 to TRBJ2-2, with D perhaps TRBD1 (8 bases). Germline CDR1 and CDR2: LGHNA and YNFKEQ. There are 17 residues in the CDR3. Between the trimmed V and J ends, which lost 4 bases and 5 bases, there was a span of 20 bases.

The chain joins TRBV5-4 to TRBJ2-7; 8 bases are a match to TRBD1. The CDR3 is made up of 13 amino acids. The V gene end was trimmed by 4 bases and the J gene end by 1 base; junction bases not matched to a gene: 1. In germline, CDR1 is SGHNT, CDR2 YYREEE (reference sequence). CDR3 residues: CASSRDRSYEQYV. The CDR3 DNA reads TGTGCCAGCAGCCGGGACAGGTCCTACGAGCAGTACGTC.

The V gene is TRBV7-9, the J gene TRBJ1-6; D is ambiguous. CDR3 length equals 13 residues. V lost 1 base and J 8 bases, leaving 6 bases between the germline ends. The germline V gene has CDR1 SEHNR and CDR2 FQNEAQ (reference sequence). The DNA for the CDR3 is TGTGCCAGCAGCTTAGAACCGGATTCACCCCTCCACTTT. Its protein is CASSLEPDSPLHF.

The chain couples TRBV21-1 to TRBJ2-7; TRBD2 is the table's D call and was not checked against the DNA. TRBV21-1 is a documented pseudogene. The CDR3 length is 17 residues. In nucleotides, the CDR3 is TGTGCCAGCAGCAAAGCGATGCCCTCTTCTACCCCCTACGAGCAGTACTTC. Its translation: CASSKAMPSSTPYEQYF.

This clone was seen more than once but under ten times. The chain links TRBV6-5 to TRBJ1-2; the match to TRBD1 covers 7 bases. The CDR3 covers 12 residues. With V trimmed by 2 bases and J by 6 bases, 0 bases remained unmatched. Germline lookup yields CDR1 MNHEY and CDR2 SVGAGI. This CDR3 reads CASSYGTDGYTF. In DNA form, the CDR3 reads TGTGCCAGCAGTTACGGGACAGATGGCTACACCTTC.

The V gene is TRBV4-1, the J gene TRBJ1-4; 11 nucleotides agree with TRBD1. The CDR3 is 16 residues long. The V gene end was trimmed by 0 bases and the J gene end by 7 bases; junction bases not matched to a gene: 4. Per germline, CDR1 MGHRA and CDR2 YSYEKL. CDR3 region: CASSQDRGTGGEKLFF. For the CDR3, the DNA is TGCGCCAGCAGCCAAGATAGGGGGACAGGGGGTGAAAAACTGTTTTTT.

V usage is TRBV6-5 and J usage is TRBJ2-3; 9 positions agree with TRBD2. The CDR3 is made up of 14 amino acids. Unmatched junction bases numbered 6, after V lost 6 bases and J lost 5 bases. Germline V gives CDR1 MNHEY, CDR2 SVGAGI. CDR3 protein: CASRGAGGGDTQYF. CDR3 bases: TGTGCCAGCAGGGGAGCGGGGGGTGGAGATACGCAGTATTTT.

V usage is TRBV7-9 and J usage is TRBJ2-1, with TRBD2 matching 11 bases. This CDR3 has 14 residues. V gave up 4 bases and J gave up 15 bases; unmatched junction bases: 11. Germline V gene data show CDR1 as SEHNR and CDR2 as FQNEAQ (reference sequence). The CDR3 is CASSSETSGVYTFF. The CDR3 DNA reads TGTGCCAGCAGCTCAGAGACTAGCGGGGTATATACGTTCTTC.

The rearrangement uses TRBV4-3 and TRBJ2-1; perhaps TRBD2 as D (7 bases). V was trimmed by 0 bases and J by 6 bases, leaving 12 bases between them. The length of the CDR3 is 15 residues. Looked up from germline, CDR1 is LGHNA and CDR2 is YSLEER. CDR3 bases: TGCGCCAGCAGCCAAGAGAGGGGGGGAAGCAATGAGCAGTTCTTC. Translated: CASSQERGGSNEQFF.

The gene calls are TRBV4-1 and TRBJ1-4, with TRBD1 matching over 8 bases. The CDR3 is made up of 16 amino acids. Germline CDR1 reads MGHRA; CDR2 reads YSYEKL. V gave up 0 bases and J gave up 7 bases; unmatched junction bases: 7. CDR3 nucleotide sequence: TGCGCCAGCAGCCAAGAATCTCAGGGGGCAGGTGAAAAACTGTTTTTT. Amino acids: CASSQESQGAGEKLFF.

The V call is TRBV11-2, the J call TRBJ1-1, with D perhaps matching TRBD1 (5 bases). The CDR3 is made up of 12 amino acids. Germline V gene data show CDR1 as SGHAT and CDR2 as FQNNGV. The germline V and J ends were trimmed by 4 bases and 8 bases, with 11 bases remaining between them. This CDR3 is CASSSQGSEAFF. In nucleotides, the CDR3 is TGTGCCAGCAGCTCCCAGGGCTCCGAAGCTTTCTTT. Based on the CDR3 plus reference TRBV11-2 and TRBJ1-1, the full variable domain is EAGVAQSPRYKIIEKRQSVAFWCNPISGHATLYWYQQILGQGPKLLIQFQNNGVVDDSQLPKDRFSAERLKGVDSTLKIQPAKLEDSAVYLCASSSQGSEAFFGQGTRLTVV.

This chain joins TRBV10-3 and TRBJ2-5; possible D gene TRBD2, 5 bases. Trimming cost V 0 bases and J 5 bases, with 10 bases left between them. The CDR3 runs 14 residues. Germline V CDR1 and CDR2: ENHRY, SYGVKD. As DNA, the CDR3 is TGTGCCATCAGTGAGTCGTTCTCGGGGGAGACCCAGTACTTC. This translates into CAISESFSGETQYF.

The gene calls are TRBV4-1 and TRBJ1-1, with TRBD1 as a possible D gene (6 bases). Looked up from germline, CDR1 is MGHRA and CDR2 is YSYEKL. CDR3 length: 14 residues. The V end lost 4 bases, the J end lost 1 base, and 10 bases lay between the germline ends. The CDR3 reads CASSPPTGNTEAFF. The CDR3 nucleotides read TGCGCCAGCAGCCCACCGACAGGGAACACTGAAGCTTTCTTT.

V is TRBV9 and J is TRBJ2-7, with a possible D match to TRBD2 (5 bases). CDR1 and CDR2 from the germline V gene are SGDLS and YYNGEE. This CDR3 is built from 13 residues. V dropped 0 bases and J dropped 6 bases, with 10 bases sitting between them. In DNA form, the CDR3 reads TGTGCCAGCAGCGTAGTATCTGGGAGCGAGCAGTACTTC. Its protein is CASSVVSGSEQYF.

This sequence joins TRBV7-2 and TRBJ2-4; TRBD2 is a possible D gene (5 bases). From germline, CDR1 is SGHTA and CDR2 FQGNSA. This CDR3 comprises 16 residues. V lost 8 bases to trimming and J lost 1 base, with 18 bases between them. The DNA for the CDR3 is TGTGCCAGCGCCCGGGATCTCTTTGGGGCCAAAAACATTCAGTACTTC. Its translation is CASARDLFGAKNIQYF. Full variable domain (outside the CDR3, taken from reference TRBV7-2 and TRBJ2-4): GAGVSQSPSNKVTEKGKDVELRCDPISGHTALYWYRQSLGQGLEFLIYFQGNSAPDKSGLPSDRFSAERTGGSVSTLTIQRTQQEDSAVYLCASARDLFGAKNIQYFGAGTRLSVL.

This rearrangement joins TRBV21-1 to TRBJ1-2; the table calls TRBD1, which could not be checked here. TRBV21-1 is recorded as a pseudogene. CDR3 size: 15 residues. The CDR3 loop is CASSTWIGQGGGYTF. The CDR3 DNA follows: TGTGCCAGCAGCACTTGGATAGGACAGGGGGGCGGCTACACCTTC.

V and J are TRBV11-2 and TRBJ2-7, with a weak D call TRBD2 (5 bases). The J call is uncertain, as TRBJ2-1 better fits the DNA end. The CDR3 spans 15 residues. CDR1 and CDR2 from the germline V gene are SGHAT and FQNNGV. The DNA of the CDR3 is TGTGCCAGCAGCTCCAGTCCCGGGGAATACAATGAGCAGTTCTTC. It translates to CASSSSPGEYNEQFF.

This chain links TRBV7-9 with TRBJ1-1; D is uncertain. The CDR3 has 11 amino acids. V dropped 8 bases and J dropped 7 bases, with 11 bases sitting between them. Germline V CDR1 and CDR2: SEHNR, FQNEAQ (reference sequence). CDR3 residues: CASQLSYEAFF. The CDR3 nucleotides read TGTGCCAGCCAGCTTAGCTATGAAGCTTTCTTT.

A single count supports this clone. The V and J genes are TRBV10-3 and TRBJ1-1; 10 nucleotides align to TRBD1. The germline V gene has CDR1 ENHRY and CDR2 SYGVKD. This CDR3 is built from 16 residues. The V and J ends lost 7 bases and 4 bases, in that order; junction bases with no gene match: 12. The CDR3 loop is CAITDPTGGMGTEAFF. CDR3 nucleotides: TGTGCCATCACTGACCCGACAGGGGGCATGGGCACTGAAGCTTTCTTT.

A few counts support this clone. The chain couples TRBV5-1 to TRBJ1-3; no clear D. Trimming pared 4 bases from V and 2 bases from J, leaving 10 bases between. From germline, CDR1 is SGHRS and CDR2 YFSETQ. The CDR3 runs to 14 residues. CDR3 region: CASSLGSAGNTIYF. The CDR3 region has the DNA TGCGCCAGCAGCCTCGGCAGCGCTGGAAACACCATATATTTT.

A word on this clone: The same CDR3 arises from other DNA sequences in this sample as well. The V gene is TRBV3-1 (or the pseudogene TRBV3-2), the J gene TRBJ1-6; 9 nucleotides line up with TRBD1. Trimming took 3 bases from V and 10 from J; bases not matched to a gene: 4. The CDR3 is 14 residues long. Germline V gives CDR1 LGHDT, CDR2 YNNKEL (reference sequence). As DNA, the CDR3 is TGTGCCAGCAGCCACCGGGACAGGGACTCACCCCTCCACTTT. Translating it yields CASSHRDRDSPLHF.

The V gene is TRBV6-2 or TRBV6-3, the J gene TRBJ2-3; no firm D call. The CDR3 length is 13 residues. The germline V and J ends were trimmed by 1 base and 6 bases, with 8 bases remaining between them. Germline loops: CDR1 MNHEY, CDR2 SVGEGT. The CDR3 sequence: CASSYWASDTQYF. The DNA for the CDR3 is TGTGCCAGCAGTTACTGGGCCAGTGATACGCAGTATTTT.

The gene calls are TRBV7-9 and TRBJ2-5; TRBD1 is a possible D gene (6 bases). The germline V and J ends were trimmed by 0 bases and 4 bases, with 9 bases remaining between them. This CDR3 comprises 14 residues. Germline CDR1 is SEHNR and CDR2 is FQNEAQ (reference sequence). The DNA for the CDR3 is TGTGCCAGCAGCTTAGCAGGGGGAAGAGAGACCCAGTACTTC. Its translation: CASSLAGGRETQYF.

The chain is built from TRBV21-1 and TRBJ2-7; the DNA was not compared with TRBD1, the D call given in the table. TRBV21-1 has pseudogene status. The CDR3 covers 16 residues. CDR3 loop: CASSTRTPGHLYEQYV. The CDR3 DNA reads TGTGCCAGCAGCACGCGGACCCCGGGACACCTCTACGAGCAGTACGTC.